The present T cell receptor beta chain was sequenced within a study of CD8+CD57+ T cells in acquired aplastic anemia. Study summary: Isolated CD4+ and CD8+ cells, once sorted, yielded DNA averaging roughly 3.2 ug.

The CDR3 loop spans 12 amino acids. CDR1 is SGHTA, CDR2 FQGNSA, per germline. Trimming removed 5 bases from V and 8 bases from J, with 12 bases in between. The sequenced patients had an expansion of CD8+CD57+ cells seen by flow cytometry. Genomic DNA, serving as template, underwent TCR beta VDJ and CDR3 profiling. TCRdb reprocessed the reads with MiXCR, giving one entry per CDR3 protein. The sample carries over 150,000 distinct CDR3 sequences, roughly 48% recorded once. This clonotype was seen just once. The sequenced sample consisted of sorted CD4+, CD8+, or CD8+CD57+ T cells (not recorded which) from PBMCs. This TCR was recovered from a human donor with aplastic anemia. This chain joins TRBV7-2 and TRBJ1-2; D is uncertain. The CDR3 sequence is CASSQIGRGYTF. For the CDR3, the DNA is TGTGCCAGCAGCCAGATCGGGAGGGGCTACACCTTC.